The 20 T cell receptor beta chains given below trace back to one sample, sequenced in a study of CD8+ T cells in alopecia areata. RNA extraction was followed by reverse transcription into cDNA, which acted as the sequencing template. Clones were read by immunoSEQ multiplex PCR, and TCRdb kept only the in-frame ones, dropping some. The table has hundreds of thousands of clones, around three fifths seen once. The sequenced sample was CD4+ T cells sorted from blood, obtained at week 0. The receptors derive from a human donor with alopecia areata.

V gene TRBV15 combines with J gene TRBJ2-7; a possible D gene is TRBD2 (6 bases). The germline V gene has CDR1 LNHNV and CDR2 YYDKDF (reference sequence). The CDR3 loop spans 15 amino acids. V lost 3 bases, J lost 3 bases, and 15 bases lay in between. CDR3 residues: CATSSVWWGLYEQYF. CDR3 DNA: TGTGCCACCAGCAGCGTCTGGTGGGGACTCTACGAGCAGTACTTC.

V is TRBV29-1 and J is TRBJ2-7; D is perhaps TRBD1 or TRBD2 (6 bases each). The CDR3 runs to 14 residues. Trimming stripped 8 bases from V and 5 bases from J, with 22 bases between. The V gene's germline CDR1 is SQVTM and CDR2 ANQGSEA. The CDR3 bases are TGCAGCTTCCGAGGGGGGACTCCTCTCCACGAGCAGTACTTC. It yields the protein CSFRGGTPLHEQYF.

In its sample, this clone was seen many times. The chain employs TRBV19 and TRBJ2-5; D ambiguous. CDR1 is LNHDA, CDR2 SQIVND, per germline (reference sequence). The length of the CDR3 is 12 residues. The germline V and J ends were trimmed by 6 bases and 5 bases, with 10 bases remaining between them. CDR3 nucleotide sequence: TGTGCCAGTAGGAGCCTGGGGGAGACCCAGTACTTC. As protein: CASRSLGETQYF.

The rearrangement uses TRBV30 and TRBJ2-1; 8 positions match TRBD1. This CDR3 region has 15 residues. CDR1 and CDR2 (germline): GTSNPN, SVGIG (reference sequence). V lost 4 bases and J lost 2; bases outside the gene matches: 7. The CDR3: CAWTSGQGAYNEQFF. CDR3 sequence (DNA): TGTGCCTGGACATCCGGACAGGGCGCCTACAATGAGCAGTTCTTC. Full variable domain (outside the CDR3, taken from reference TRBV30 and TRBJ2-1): SQTIHQWPATLVQPVGSPLSLECTVEGTSNPNLYWYRQAAGRGLQLLFYSVGIGQISSEVPQNLSASRPQDRQFILSSKKLLLSDSGFYLCAWTSGQGAYNEQFFGPGTRLTVL.

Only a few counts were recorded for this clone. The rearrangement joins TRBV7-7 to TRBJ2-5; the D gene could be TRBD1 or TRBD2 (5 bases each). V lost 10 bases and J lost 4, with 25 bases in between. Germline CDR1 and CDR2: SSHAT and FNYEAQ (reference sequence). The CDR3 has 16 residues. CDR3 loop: CAIAGTLTGKRETQYF. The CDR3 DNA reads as TGTGCCATAGCAGGGACCCTCACCGGGAAAAGAGAGACCCAGTACTTC.

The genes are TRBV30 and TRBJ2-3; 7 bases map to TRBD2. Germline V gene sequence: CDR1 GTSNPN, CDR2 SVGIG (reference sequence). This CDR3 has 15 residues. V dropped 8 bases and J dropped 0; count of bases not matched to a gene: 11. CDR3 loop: CARGGSGISTDTQYF. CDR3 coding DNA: TGTGCCCGGGGTGGCAGCGGGATTAGCACAGATACGCAGTATTTT.

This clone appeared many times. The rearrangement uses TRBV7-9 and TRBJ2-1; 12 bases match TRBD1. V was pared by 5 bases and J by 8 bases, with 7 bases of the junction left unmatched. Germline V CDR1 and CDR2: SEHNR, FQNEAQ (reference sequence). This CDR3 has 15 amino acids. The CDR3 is CASSIPGQGAHEQFF. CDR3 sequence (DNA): TGTGCCAGCAGCATACCGGGACAGGGGGCGCATGAGCAGTTCTTC.

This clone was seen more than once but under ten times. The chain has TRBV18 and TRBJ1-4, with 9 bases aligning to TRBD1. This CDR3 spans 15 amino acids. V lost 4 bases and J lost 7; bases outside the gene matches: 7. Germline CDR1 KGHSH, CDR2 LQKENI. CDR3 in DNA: TGTGCCAGCTCACTACACACAGGGGGCGGTGAAAAACTGTTTTTT. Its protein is CASSLHTGGGEKLFF.

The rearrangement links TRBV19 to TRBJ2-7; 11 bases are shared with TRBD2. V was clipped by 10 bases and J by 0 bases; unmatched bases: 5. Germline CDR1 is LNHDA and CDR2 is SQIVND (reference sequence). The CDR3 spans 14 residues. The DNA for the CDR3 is TGTGCCACTCGAACTAGCGGGAGCTCCTACGAGCAGTACTTC. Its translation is CATRTSGSSYEQYF. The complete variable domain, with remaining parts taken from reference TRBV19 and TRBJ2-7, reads DGGITQSPKYLFRKEGQNVTLSCEQNLNHDAMYWYRQDPGQGLRLIYYSQIVNDFQKGDIAEGYSVSREKKESFPLTVTSAQKNPTAFYLCATRTSGSSYEQYFGPGTRLTVT.

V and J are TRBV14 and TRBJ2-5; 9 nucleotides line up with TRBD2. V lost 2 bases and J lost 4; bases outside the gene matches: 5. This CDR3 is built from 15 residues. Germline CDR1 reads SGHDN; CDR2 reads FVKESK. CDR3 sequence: CASSQLAGAGETQYF. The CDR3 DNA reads TGTGCCAGCAGCCAATTAGCGGGAGCTGGAGAGACCCAGTACTTC.

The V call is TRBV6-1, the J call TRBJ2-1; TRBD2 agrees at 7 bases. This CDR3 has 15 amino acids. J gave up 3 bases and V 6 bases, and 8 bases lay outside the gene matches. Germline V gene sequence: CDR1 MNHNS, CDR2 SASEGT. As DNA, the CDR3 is TGTGCCAGCAGGCCTCTAGCGGTTTACTACAATGAGCAGTTCTTC. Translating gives CASRPLAVYYNEQFF.

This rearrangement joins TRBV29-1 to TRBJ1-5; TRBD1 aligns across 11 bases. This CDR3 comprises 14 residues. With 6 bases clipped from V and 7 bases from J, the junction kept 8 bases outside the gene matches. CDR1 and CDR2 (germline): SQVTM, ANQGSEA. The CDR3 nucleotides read TGCAGCGTCGGACAGGGGGCTAGTGGCCAGCCCCAGCATTTT. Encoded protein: CSVGQGASGQPQHF.

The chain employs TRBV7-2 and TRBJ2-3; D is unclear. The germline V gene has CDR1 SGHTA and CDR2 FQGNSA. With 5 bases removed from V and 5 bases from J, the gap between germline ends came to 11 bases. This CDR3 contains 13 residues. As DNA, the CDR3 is TGTGCCAGCAGCGACATTCCGGGAGATACGCAGTATTTT. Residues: CASSDIPGDTQYF.

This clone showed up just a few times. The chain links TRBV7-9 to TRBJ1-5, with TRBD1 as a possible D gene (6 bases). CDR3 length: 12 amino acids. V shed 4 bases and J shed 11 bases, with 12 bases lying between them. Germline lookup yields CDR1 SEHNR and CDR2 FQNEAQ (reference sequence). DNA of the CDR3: TGTGCCAGCAGCTCCACAGGGCGAGCCCAGCATTTT. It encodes CASSSTGRAQHF.

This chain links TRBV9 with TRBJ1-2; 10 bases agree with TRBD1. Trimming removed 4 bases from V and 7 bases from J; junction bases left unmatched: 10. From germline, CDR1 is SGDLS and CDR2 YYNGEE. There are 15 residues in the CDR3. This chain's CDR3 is CASSPQTGGFGGYTF. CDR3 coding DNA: TGTGCCAGCAGCCCTCAGACAGGGGGCTTCGGTGGCTACACCTTC.

CDR3 sequence: CASSYGGTGGGEQYF. DNA of the CDR3: TGTGCCAGCAGTTACGGCGGGACAGGAGGGGGCGAGCAGTACTTC. V gene TRBV6-6 combines with J gene TRBJ2-7; 8 bases agree with TRBD1. Trimming took 2 bases from V and 6 from J; bases not matched to a gene: 9. CDR1 MNHNY and CDR2 SVGAGI come from the germline V gene (reference sequence). The CDR3 sequence is 15 residues long.

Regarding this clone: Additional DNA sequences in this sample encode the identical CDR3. CDR3 bases: TGTGCCAGCAGCCTTGGAACTGAAGCTTTCTTT. It yields the protein CASSLGTEAFF. This sequence joins TRBV6-5 and TRBJ1-1, with D unclear. Germline V gives CDR1 MNHEY, CDR2 SVGAGI. CDR3 length: 11 amino acids. Trimming removed 6 bases at V and 5 bases at J, with 7 bases between.

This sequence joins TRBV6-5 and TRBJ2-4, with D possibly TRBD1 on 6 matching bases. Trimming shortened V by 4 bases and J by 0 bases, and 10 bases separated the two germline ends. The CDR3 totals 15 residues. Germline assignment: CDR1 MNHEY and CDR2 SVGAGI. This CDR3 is CASSFSRGAKNIQYF. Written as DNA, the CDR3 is TGTGCCAGCAGTTTCTCCAGGGGAGCCAAAAACATTCAGTACTTC.

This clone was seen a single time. CDR3 sequence (DNA): TGTGCCTGGAGTGTACTCGTCAGGGGAAGCTACACCTTC. This encodes CAWSVLVRGSYTF. The chain carries TRBV30 and TRBJ1-2, with TRBD1 as a possible D gene (6 bases). Trimming removed 0 bases at V and 9 bases at J, with 14 bases between. Per germline, CDR1 GTSNPN and CDR2 SVGIG (reference sequence). This CDR3 is 13 amino acids long.

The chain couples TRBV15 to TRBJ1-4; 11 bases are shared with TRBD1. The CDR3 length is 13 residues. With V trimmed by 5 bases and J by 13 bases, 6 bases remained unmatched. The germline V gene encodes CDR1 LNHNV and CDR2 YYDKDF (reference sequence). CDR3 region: CATSPGQGDGLFF. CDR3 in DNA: TGTGCCACCAGCCCGGGACAGGGGGATGGACTGTTTTTT.